This T cell receptor (beta chain) comes out of a study of blood T cell repertoires in COVID-19. Across the study: Donors in the United States, Italy and Spain gave samples during acute or convalescent COVID-19. PBMCs, B-cell-depleted T cells, or T cells were the source of the cDNA or gDNA that made up the material.

In the original analysis: Amplifying reference gene primers gave estimates of nucleated cell counts. Sequenced by immunoSEQ multiplex PCR; TCRdb stores in-frame clones only, minus some. V, J and clone size reflect that table, while D and trimming were determined from the DNA. The sample gives more than 150,000 clones, around 91% of which show up once; about 0.58% is in the top ten. This clonotype originated in a man aged 45-65 years with acute or convalescent COVID-19. Material: peripheral blood.

The CDR3 here is CASRGQGAKNIQYF. The CDR3 nucleotides are TGTGCCAGCCGGGGACAGGGAGCCAAAAACATTCAGTACTTC. The J gene is TRBJ2-4, the V gene TRBV19, with 9 nucleotides matching TRBD1. Germline values: CDR1 LNHDA, CDR2 SQIVND (reference sequence). This CDR3 is built from 14 residues. V trimming: 9 bases; J trimming: 0 bases; junction bases outside the gene matches: 3.